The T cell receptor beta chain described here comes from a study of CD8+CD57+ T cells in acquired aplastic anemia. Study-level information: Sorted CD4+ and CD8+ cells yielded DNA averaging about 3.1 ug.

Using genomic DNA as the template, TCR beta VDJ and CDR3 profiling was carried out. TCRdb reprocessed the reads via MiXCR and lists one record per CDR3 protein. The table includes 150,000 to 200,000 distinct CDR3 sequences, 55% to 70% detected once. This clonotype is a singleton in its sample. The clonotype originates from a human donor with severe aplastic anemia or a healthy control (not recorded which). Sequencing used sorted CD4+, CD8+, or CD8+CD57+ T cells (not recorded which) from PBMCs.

CDR3 sequence: CATSDDDNQETQYF. The CDR3 region has the DNA TGTGCCACCAGTGATGACGACAACCAAGAGACCCAGTACTTC. The V call is TRBV24-1, the J call TRBJ2-5; no definite D call. The germline V gene has CDR1 KGHDR and CDR2 SFDVKD. V lost 3 bases and J lost 0, with 7 bases in between. The length of the CDR3 is 14 residues.